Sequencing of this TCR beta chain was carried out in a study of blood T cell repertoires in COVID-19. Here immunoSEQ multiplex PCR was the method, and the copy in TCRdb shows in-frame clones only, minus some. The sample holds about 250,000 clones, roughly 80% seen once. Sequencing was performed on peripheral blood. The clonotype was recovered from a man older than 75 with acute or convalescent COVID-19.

The CDR3 region has the DNA TGTGCCAGCAGTTACCGGGGGAACACTGAAGCTTTCTTT. Its protein is CASSYRGNTEAFF. The chain employs TRBV6-5 and TRBJ1-1, with unresolved D. V was shortened by 2 bases and J by 1 base, with 5 bases between the two germline ends. The CDR3 runs 13 residues. The germline V gene has CDR1 MNHEY and CDR2 SVGAGI.